This T cell receptor beta chain was identified during a study of blood T cell repertoires in COVID-19 (dated by TCRdb to about 2020). A note on the overall study: Samples from collaborators originated in the United States, Italy and Spain and spanned both the acute and convalescent phases of COVID-19. The repertoires were released in a freely available public database intended as a resource for research on the immune response to SARS-CoV-2. Deeply sampled blood TCRbeta repertoires from subjects exposed to, actively infected with, or recovered from COVID-19 were included in the dataset. HLA class I and class II types, where available, came from metadata supplied by the sample provider rather than from assay-based typing. The prospective study material was composed of cDNA or gDNA derived from T cells, B-cell-depleted T cells, or PBMCs. Sample metadata almost always included a de-identified subject ID, COVID-19 status, age in years and sex. The samples were drawn from the first 160 participants of the ongoing ImmuneRACE study and from 1,254 subjects provided by 6 global collaborators. Overall study results and their limits: How much clinical and demographic metadata was included differed by source and by participant, and the metadata was provided uncurated.

Each collaborating institution followed its own protocols to collect whole blood in K2EDTA tubes. For TCRbeta analysis, collaborator samples were shipped as frozen whole blood, as isolated PBMCs, or as DNA extracted from either sample type. From the cysteine up to the phenylalanine, the CDR3 has a length of 14 residues. Just the 42-base CDR3 DNA is kept, in frame starting at base 1. Via the germline V gene, CDR1 is KGHDR and CDR2 SFDVKD. Relative to germline, V is 3 bases shorter and J is 4 bases shorter, with 10 bases between their ends. The sample holds one count of this clone. Its antigen remains undetermined. Per-nucleotide qualities are absent, and no much larger clonotype sits a single base away. TCRbeta CDR3 regions were amplified from genomic DNA by means of the immunoSEQ Assay, a bias-controlled multiplex PCR. In the paper's pipeline: The number of nucleated cells in each sample was estimated by amplification of reference gene primers within the assay. To quantify the absolute abundance of each unique TCRbeta CDR3 rearrangement, sequence reads were collapsed and filtered. For each sample, productive Simpson clonality was calculated as the square root of Simpson's diversity index across productive rearrangements. TCRdb retrieved this table from immuneACCESS and kept in-frame rearrangements only. Not all clones are present; in checked studies, unresolved V genes account for under half, and no reason is known for the remainder. That table supplies the V and J calls and clone size; D and trimming were determined from the DNA. The sample table lists 30,000 to 45,000 clones, over 75% of them with a count of one. The ten largest clones represent about 30% of the sample.

The V gene is TRBV24-1 and the J gene is TRBJ2-3; the D gene is unclear. Material for sequencing was peripheral blood. The sequence was obtained from a man aged 55 to 70 with acute or convalescent COVID-19. This receptor has the CDR3 CATSDESGSDTQYF. The nucleotide sequence reads TGTGCCACCAGTGATGAGTCGGGTTCAGATACGCAGTATTTT.